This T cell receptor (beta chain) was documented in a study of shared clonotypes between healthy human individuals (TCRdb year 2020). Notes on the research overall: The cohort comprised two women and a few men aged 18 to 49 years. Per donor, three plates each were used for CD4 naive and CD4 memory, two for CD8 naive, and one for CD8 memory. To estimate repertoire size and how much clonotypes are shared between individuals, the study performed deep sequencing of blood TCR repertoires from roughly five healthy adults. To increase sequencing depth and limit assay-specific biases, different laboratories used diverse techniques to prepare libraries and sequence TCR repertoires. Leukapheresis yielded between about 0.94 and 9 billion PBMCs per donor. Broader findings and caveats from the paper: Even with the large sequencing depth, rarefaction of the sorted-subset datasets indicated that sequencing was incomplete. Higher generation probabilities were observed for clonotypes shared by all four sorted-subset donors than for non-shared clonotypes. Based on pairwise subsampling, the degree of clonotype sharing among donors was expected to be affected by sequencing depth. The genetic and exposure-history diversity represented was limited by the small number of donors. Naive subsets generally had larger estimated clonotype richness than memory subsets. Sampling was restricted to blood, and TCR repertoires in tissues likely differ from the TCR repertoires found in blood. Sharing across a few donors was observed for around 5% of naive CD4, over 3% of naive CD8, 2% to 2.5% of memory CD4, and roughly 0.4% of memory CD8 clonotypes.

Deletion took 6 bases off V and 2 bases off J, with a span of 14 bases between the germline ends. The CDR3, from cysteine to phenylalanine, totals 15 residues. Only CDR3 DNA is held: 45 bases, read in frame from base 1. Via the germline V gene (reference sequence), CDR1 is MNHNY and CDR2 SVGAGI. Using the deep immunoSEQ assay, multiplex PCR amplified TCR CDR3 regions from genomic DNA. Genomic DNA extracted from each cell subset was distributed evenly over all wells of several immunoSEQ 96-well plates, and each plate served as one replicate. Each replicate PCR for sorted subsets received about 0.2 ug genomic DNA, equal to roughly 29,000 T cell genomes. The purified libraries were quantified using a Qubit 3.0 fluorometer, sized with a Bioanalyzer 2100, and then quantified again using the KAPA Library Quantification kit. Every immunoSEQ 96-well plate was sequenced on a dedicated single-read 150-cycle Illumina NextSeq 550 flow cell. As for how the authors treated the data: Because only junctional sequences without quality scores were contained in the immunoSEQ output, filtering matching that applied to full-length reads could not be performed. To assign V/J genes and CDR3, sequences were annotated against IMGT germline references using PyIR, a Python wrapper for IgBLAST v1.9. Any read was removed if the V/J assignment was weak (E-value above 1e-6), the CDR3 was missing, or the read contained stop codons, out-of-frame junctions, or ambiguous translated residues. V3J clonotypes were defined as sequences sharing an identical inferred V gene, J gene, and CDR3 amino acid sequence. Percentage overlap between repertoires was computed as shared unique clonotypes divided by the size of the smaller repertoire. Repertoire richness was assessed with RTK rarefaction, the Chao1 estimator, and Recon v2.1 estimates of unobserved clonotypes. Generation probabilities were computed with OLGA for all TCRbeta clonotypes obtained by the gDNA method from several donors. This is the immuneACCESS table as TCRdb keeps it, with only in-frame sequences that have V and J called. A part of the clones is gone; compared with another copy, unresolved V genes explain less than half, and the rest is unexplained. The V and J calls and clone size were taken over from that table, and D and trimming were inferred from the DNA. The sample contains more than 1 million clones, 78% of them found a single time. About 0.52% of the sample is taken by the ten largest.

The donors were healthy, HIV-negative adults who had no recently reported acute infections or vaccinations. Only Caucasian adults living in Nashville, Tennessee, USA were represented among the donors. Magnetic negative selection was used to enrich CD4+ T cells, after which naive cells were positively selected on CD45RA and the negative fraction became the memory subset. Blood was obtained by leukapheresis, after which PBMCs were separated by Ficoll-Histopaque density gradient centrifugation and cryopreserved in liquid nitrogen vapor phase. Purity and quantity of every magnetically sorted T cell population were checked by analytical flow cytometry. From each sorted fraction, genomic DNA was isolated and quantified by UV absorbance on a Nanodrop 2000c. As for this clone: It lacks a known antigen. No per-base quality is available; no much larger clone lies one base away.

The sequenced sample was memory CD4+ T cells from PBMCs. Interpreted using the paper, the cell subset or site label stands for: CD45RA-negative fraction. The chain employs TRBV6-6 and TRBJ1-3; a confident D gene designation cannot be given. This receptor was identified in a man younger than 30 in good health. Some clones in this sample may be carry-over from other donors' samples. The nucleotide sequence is TGTGCCAGCAGAACTCGAGGACGGGCTGGAAACACCATATATTTT. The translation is CASRTRGRAGNTIYF.